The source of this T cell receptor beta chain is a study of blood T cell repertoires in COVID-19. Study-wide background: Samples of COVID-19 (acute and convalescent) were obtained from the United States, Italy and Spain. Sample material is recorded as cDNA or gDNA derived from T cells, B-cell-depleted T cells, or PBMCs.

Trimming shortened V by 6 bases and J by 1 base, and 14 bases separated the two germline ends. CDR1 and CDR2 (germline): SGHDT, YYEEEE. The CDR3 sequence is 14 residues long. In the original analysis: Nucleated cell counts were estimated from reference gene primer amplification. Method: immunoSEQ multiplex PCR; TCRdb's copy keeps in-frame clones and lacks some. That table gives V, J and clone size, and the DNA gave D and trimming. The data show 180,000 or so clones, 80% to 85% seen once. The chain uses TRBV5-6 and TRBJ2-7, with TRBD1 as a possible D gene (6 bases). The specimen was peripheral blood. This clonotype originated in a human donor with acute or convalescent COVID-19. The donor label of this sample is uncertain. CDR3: CASTGWGPSYEQYF. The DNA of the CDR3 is TGTGCCAGCACCGGGTGGGGGCCGTCCTACGAGCAGTACTTC.